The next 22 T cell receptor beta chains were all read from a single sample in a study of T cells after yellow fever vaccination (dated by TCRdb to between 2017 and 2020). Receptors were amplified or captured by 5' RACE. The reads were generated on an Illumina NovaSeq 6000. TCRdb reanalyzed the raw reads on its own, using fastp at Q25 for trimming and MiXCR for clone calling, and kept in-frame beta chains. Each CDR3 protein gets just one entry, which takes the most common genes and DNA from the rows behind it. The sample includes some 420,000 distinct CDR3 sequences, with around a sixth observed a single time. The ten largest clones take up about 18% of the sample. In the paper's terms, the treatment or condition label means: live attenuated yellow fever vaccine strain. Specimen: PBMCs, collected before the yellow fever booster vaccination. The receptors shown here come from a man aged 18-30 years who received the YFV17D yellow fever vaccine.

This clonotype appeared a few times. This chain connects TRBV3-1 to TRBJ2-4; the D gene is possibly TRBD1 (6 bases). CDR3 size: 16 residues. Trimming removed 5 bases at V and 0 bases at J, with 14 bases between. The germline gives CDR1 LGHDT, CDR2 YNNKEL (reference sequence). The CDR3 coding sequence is TGTGCCAGCAGCTCCAGACAACAGGGAGCCAAAAACATTCAGTACTTC. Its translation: CASSSRQQGAKNIQYF.

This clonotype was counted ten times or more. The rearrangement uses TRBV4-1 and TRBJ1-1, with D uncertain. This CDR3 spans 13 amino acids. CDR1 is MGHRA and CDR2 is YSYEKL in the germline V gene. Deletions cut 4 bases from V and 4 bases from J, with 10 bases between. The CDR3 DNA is TGCGCCAGCAGCCCCCGGGAGGTCACTGAAGCTTTCTTT. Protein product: CASSPREVTEAFF.

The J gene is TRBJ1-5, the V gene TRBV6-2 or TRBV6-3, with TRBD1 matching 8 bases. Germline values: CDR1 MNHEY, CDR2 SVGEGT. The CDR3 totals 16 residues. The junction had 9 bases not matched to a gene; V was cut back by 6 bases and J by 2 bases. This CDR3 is CASSRRTGPGNQPQHF. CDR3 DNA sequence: TGTGCCAGCAGCCGACGGACAGGGCCAGGCAATCAGCCCCAGCATTTT.

CDR3 protein: CASRLGTVNEQFF. The CDR3 DNA reads TGTGCCAGCAGACTCGGGACAGTTAATGAGCAGTTCTTC. The chain has TRBV27 and TRBJ2-1, with 7 bases lining up with TRBD1. The ends lost 6 bases at V and 7 bases at J; junction bases unmatched: 6. The CDR3 consists of 13 residues. Germline CDR1 reads MNHEY; CDR2 reads SMNVEV (reference sequence).

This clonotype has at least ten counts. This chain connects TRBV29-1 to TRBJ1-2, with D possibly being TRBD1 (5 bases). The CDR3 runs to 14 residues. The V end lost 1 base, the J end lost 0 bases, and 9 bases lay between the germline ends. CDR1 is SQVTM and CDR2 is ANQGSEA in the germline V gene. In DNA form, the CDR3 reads TGCAGCGTTGAAGTGGGGCCTACTAACTATGGCTACACCTTC. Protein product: CSVEVGPTNYGYTF.

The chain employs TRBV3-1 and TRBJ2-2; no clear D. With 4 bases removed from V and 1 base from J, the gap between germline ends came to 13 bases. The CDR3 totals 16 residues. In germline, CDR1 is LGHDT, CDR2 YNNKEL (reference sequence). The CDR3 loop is CASSLSRPVNTGELFF. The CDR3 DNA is TGTGCCAGCAGCCTATCAAGGCCGGTGAACACCGGGGAGCTGTTTTTT.

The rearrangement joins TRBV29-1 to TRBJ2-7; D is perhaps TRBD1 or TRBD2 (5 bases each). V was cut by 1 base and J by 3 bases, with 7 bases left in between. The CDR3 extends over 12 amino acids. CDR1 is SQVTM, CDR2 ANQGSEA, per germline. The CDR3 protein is CSVEGDGYEQYF. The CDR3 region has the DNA TGCAGCGTTGAAGGGGACGGCTACGAGCAGTACTTC.

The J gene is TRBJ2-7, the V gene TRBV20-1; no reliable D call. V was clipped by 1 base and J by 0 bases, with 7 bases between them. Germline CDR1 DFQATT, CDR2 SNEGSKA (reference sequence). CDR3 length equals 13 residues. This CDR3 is CSARAPLSYEQYV. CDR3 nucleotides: TGCAGTGCTAGAGCCCCCCTCTCCTACGAGCAGTACGTC.

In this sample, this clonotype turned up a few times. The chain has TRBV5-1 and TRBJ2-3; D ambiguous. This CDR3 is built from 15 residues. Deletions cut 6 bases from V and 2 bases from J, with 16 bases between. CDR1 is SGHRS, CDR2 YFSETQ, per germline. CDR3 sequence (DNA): TGCGCCAGCAAAGAAAATGCGGATTACACAGATACGCAGTATTTT. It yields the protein CASKENADYTDTQYF.

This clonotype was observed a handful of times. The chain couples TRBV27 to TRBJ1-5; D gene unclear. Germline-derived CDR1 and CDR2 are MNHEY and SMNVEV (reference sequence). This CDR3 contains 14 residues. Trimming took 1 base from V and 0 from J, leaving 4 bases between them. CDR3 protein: CASSLFDSNQPQHF. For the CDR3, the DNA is TGTGCCAGCAGTTTATTTGATAGCAATCAGCCCCAGCATTTT.

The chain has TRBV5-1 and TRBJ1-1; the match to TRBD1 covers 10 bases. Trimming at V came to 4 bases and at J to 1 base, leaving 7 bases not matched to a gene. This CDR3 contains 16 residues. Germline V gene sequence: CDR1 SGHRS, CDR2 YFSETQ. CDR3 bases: TGCGCCAGCAGCGCCCCTAGGACAGGGGGGAACACTGAAGCTTTCTTT. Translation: CASSAPRTGGNTEAFF.

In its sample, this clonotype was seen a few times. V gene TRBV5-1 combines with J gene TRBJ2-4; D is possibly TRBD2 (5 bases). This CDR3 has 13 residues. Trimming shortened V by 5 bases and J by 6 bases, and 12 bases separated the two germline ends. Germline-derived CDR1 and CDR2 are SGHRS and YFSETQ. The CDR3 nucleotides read TGCGCCAGCAGACCGGACCGGGGAAACATTCAGTACTTC. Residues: CASRPDRGNIQYF.

The CDR3 sequence: CASSPPAAEAFF. For the CDR3, the DNA is TGTGCCAGCAGCCCTCCGGCGGCTGAAGCTTTCTTT. The J gene is TRBJ1-1, the V gene TRBV5-4, with D unresolved. The CDR3 is 12 amino acids. Germline V gene data show CDR1 as SGHNT and CDR2 as YYREEE (reference sequence). Trimming took off 4 bases at V and 6 bases at J, with 10 bases between the two ends. The whole variable domain, filled in from reference TRBV5-4 and TRBJ1-1, reads ETGVTQSPTHLIKTRGQQVTLRCSSQSGHNTVSWYQQALGQGPQFIFQYYREEENGRGNFPPRFSGLQFPNYSSELNVNALELDDSALYLCASSPPAAEAFFGQGTRLTVV.

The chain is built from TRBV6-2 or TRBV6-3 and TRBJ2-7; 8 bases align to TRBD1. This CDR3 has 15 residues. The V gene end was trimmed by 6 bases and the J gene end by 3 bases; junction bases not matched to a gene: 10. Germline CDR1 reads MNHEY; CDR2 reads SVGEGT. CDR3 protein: CASRRTGYANYEQYV. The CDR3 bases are TGTGCCAGCAGAAGGACAGGGTACGCTAACTACGAGCAGTACGTC.

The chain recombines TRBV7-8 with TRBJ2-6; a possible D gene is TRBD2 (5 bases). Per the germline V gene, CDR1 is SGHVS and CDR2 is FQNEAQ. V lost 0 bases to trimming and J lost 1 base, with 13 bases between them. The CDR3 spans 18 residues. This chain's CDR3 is CASSLAGGIFSGANVLTF. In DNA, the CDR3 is TGTGCCAGCAGCTTAGCAGGAGGCATCTTTTCTGGGGCCAACGTCCTGACTTTC.

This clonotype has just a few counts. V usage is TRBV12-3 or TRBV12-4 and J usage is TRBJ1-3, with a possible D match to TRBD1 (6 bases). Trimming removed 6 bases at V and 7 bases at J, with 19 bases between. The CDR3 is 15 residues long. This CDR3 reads CASREGGNNQNTIYF. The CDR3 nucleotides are TGTGCCAGCAGAGAGGGGGGGAACAACCAGAACACCATATATTTT.

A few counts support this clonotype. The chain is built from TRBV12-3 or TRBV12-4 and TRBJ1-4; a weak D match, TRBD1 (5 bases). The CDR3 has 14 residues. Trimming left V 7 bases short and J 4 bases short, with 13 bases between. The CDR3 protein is CASKAGRLNEKLFF. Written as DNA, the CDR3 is TGTGCCAGCAAGGCGGGACGGCTTAATGAAAAACTGTTTTTT.

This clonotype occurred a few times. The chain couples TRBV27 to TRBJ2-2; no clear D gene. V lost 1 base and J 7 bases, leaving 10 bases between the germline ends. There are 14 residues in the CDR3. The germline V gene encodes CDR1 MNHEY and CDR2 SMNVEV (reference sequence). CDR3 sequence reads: CASSLYGVHGELFF. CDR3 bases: TGTGCCAGCAGTTTATATGGAGTTCACGGGGAGCTGTTTTTT.

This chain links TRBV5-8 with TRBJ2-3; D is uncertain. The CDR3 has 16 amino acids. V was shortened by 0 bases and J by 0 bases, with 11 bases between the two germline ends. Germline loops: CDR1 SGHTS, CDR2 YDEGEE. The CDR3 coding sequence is TGTGCCAGCAGCTTGGCGCTCGGCGGTAGCACAGATACGCAGTATTTT. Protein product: CASSLALGGSTDTQYF.

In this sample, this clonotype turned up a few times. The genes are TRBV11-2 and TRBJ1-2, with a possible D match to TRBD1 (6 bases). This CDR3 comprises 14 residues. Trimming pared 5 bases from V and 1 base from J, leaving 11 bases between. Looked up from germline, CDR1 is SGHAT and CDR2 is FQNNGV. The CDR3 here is CASSRGGINYGYTF. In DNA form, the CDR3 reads TGTGCCAGCAGCCGGGGGGGCATTAACTATGGCTACACCTTC.

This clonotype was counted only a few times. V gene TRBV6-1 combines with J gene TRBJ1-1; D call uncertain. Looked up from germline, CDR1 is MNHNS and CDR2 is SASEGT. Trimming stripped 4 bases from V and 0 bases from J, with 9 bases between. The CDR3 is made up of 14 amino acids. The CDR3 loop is CASSVGGMNTEAFF. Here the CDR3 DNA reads TGTGCCAGCAGTGTAGGAGGGATGAACACTGAAGCTTTCTTT.

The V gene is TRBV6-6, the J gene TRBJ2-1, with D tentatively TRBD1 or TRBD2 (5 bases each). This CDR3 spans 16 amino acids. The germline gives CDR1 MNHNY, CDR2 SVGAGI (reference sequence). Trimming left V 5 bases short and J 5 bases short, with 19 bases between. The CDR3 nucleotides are TGTGCCAGCAGTCCGCAGTCCGGGACGTTCGACAATGAGCAGTTCTTC. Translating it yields CASSPQSGTFDNEQFF.